The 25 T cell receptor beta chains in this list originate from one sample, sequenced in a study of blood T cells in healthy people across ages. Using a J-beta primer mix together with a sample-barcoded 5' primer, a second PCR was run for roughly 6 to 12 cycles. TCRdb redid the calling of the 5' RACE reads with MiXCR, one entry per CDR3 protein. The sample carries 850,000 to 1,000,000 distinct CDR3 sequences, roughly 51% recorded once. The sequencing input was blood. The receptor set was obtained from a woman aged 55-75 years in good health.

V usage is TRBV2 and J usage is TRBJ2-3, with D possibly TRBD2 on 7 matching bases. The V gene's germline CDR1 is SNHLY and CDR2 FYNNEI. V lost 6 bases and J 4 bases, leaving 11 bases between the germline ends. CDR3 length equals 13 residues. This CDR3 is CASRRGGPDTQYF. DNA for the CDR3: TGTGCCAGCAGGAGGGGGGGGCCAGATACGCAGTATTTT.

This chain joins TRBV27 and TRBJ2-4; 7 positions agree with TRBD2. The end of the DNA aligns better with TRBJ2-7, so the J call may be wrong. This CDR3 region has 16 residues. Germline CDR1 and CDR2: MNHEY and SMNVEV (reference sequence). The CDR3 region has the DNA TGTGCCAGCAGTTTATCGATAAACAGTCGGGGGGACGAGCAGTACTTC. Translation gives CASSLSINSRGDEQYF.

The gene calls are TRBV4-1 and TRBJ2-7, with 10 bases matching TRBD1. The trim removed 1 base at V and 2 bases at J, leaving 8 bases unmatched. The CDR3 is made up of 17 amino acids. Per the germline V gene, CDR1 is MGHRA and CDR2 is YSYEKL. The DNA of the CDR3 is TGCGCCAGCAGCCAAGTGGTAGGGACAGGGGTCCCCTACGAGCAGTACTTC. This gives the protein CASSQVVGTGVPYEQYF.

The rearrangement links TRBV6-5 to TRBJ2-7, with TRBD2 identical over 10 bases. The germline gives CDR1 MNHEY, CDR2 SVGAGI. After removal of 5 bases from V and 5 bases from J, the junction contained 6 bases not matched to a gene. The CDR3 sequence is 14 residues long. The CDR3 nucleotides are TGTGCCAGCAGTGGGACTAGCGCAGGGAACGAGCAGTACTTC. This sequence encodes CASSGTSAGNEQYF.

This clonotype was observed a few times. The chain uses TRBV20-1 and TRBJ2-1; TRBD2 agrees at 14 bases. The CDR3 totals 15 residues. Germline V CDR1 and CDR2: DFQATT, SNEGSKA (reference sequence). The junction had 11 bases not matched to a gene; V was cut back by 6 bases and J by 10 bases. The CDR3 protein is CSAPRTSGRTVEQFF. The CDR3 DNA follows: TGCAGTGCCCCTAGGACTAGCGGGAGGACCGTCGAGCAGTTCTTC.

The gene calls are TRBV7-7 and TRBJ2-7; 7 bases match TRBD2. From germline, CDR1 is SSHAT and CDR2 FNYEAQ (reference sequence). The CDR3 totals 16 residues. The V and J ends lost 4 bases and 2 bases, in that order; junction bases with no gene match: 11. CDR3 residues: CASSSPMPSGAYEQYF. The CDR3 bases are TGTGCCAGCAGCTCACCGATGCCTAGCGGAGCCTACGAGCAGTACTTC.

In its sample, this clonotype was seen a few times. This chain joins TRBV4-1 and TRBJ2-6; D unclear. CDR1 and CDR2 (germline): MGHRA, YSYEKL. This CDR3 is built from 17 residues. V was trimmed by 0 bases and J by 0 bases, leaving 9 bases between them. The CDR3 protein is CASSQDWESSGANVLTF. In nucleotides, the CDR3 is TGCGCCAGCAGCCAAGATTGGGAATCCTCTGGGGCCAACGTCCTGACTTTC.

The V gene is TRBV12-5, the J gene TRBJ2-5; 10 positions agree with TRBD2. The CDR3 has 20 amino acids. V shed 0 bases and J 5 bases; nucleotides not matched to a gene: 18. Germline lookup yields CDR1 LGHNT and CDR2 FRNRAP. Here the CDR3 DNA reads TGTGCTAGTGGTTTGGTACGTGTGAGGAGCGGGAGGGCCGGATTGGAGACCCAGTACTTC. Its protein product is CASGLVRVRSGRAGLETQYF.

The V and J genes are TRBV29-1 and TRBJ2-7, with 9 bases lining up with TRBD1. In germline, CDR1 is SQVTM, CDR2 ANQGSEA. The V segment lost 7 bases and the J segment 7 bases; nucleotides outside the gene matches: 11. The CDR3 is 13 residues long. As DNA, the CDR3 is TGCAGCGCCGGACAGGGGTCCACTAGGGAGCAGTACTTC. It translates to CSAGQGSTREQYF.

V and J are TRBV4-3 and TRBJ2-5; D is possibly TRBD2 (5 bases). The J call is in doubt because the DNA end fits TRBJ2-7 better. Germline lookup yields CDR1 LGHNA and CDR2 YSLEER. The CDR3 is 13 residues long. CDR3 DNA sequence: TGCGCCAGCAGCCACCTCGAGGGAGTCGAGCAGTACTTC. This translates into CASSHLEGVEQYF.

This clonotype was seen a handful of times. DNA of the CDR3: TGTGCCAGCAGTGTCCGGGACACCTCCTACGAGCAGTACTTC. Translated: CASSVRDTSYEQYF. This chain links TRBV28 with TRBJ2-7, with D possibly TRBD1 on 6 matching bases. Germline V gene sequence: CDR1 MDHEN, CDR2 SYDVKM. V was trimmed by 5 bases and J by 0 bases, leaving 11 bases between them. The CDR3 has 14 residues.

This clonotype was seen a handful of times. The genes are TRBV7-2 and TRBJ2-5; 7 positions match TRBD2. The CDR3 is 12 amino acids. With 1 base clipped from V and 9 bases from J, the junction kept 2 bases outside the gene matches. Germline CDR1 is SGHTA and CDR2 is FQGNSA. The CDR3 sequence: CASSLGGRAQYF. The CDR3 DNA reads TGTGCCAGCAGCTTAGGTGGGAGGGCCCAGTACTTC.

This clonotype has just a few counts. The rearrangement links TRBV7-8 to TRBJ1-6, with 7 bases lining up with TRBD1. The trim removed 3 bases at V and 9 bases at J, leaving 5 bases unmatched. Germline V lookup: CDR1 SGHVS, CDR2 FQNEAQ. The length of the CDR3 is 14 residues. CDR3 residues: CASSFDREVSPLHF. CDR3 nucleotide sequence: TGTGCCAGCAGCTTTGACAGGGAGGTTTCACCCCTCCACTTT.

The V and J genes are TRBV4-2 and TRBJ2-7; 11 nucleotides align to TRBD1. This CDR3 comprises 15 residues. Germline loops: CDR1 LGHNA, CDR2 YNFKEQ. V was pared by 6 bases and J by 5 bases, with 9 bases of the junction left unmatched. Written as DNA, the CDR3 is TGTGCCAGCAGGGACCGGGACAGGGGGATCGACGAGCAGTACTTC. As protein: CASRDRDRGIDEQYF.

The chain is built from TRBV28 and TRBJ2-5; D is unclear. V dropped 5 bases and J dropped 4 bases, with 14 bases sitting between them. CDR1 is MDHEN, CDR2 SYDVKM, per germline. This CDR3 contains 14 residues. CDR3: CASSPPGLPETQYF. The CDR3 region has the DNA TGTGCCAGCAGTCCCCCGGGTCTCCCAGAGACCCAGTACTTC.

The CDR3 sequence is CASSLVGLAGVGTQYF. Here the CDR3 DNA reads TGTGCCAGCAGCTTAGTGGGACTAGCGGGAGTCGGGACCCAGTACTTC. The V gene is TRBV13, the J gene TRBJ2-5; TRBD2 agrees at 14 bases. Germline CDR1 PRHDT, CDR2 FYEKMQ (reference sequence). The junction had 5 bases not matched to a gene; V was cut back by 1 base and J by 7 bases. CDR3 length: 16 amino acids. The full variable domain, in which reference TRBV13 and TRBJ2-5 provide the parts outside the CDR3, is AAGVIQSPRHLIKEKRETATLKCYPIPRHDTVYWYQQGPGQDPQFLISFYEKMQSDKGSIPDRFSAQQFSDYHSELNMSSLELGDSALYFCASSLVGLAGVGTQYFGPGTRLLVL.

Many counts were recorded for this clonotype. V and J are TRBV6-2 or TRBV6-3 and TRBJ2-3, with 9 bases matching TRBD1. CDR1 is MNHEY, CDR2 SVGEGT, per germline. With V trimmed by 2 bases and J by 6 bases, 3 bases remained unmatched. The CDR3 sequence is 14 residues long. CDR3 amino acids: CASSYRTGADTQYF. The CDR3, as DNA: TGTGCCAGCAGTTACAGGACAGGGGCGGATACGCAGTATTTT.

This clonotype occurred a few times. J is TRBJ2-6 and V is TRBV20-1; TRBD2 aligns across 9 bases. Trimming cost V 6 bases and J 0 bases; bases outside gene matches: 9. Germline CDR1 is DFQATT and CDR2 is SNEGSKA (reference sequence). The CDR3 spans 17 residues. Written as DNA, the CDR3 is TGCAGTGCCTTTAGCGGGAGTACGTCCTCTGGGGCCAACGTCCTGACTTTC. It yields the protein CSAFSGSTSSGANVLTF.

A remark on this clonotype: Germline is not matched at one junction end, which may reflect a read error. The chain recombines TRBV29-1 with TRBJ2-1; D is unclear. Germline CDR1 SQVTM, CDR2 ANQGSEA. The CDR3 covers 15 residues. The CDR3 DNA follows: TGCAGCGTTGCTGCTAGGAGACCGAACTACAATGAGCGGTTCTTC. This gives the protein CSVAARRPNYNERFF.

The chain recombines TRBV20-1 with TRBJ2-3, with 7 bases matching TRBD2. The trim removed 3 bases at V and 4 bases at J, leaving 10 bases unmatched. CDR3 size: 15 residues. Germline V gene sequence: CDR1 DFQATT, CDR2 SNEGSKA (reference sequence). The CDR3 spells CSASFREEVADTQYF. The CDR3 nucleotides read TGCAGTGCTAGCTTCCGGGAGGAGGTCGCAGATACGCAGTATTTT.

This clonotype was counted many times. The chain has TRBV20-1 and TRBJ2-5; 16 nucleotides align to TRBD2. Per the germline V gene, CDR1 is DFQATT and CDR2 is SNEGSKA (reference sequence). The CDR3 contains 13 residues. Trimming took 5 bases from V and 11 from J; bases not matched to a gene: 5. The CDR3: CSAAGTSGREQYF. The DNA for the CDR3 is TGCAGTGCTGCCGGGACTAGCGGGAGGGAGCAGTACTTC.

The chain joins TRBV7-2 to TRBJ2-3, with 7 bases fitting TRBD1. CDR1 is SGHTA and CDR2 is FQGNSA in the germline V gene. The CDR3 contains 14 residues. V was clipped by 6 bases and J by 0 bases; unmatched bases: 3. CDR3 protein: CASRGRGSTDTQYF. The CDR3 DNA reads as TGTGCCAGCAGGGGCAGGGGGAGCACAGATACGCAGTATTTT.

The CDR3 coding sequence is TGCGCCAGCAGTGTCAGCCCTTGGGAGACCCAGTACTTC. Translating gives CASSVSPWETQYF. The chain is built from TRBV10-1 and TRBJ2-5; D remains ambiguous. Germline V gene lookup returns CDR1 WNHNN and CDR2 SYGVQD (reference sequence). This CDR3 spans 13 amino acids. Trimming stripped 4 bases from V and 5 bases from J, with 11 bases between.

V usage is TRBV7-9 and J usage is TRBJ2-3; 10 bases align to TRBD2. The J segment lost 0 bases and the V segment lost 5 bases, leaving 14 bases of the junction unmatched. Germline CDR1 is SEHNR and CDR2 is FQNEAQ (reference sequence). The CDR3 is 19 residues long. As DNA, the CDR3 is TGTGCCAGCAGCAATCCCCCAGCGGGAGGGCCTGCTAGCACAGATACGCAGTATTTT. Encoded protein: CASSNPPAGGPASTDTQYF. The entire variable domain, with the rest obtained from reference TRBV7-9 and TRBJ2-3, is as follows: DTGVSQNPRHKITKRGQNVTFRCDPISEHNRLYWYRQTLGQGPEFLTYFQNEAQLEKSRLLSDRFSAERPKGSFSTLEIQRTEQGDSAMYLCASSNPPAGGPASTDTQYFGPGTRLTVL.

There are a few counts of this clonotype. The V gene is TRBV7-2, the J gene TRBJ1-2; D unclear. The CDR3 is 13 residues long. V was pared by 5 bases and J by 6 bases, with 13 bases between. Germline V gives CDR1 SGHTA, CDR2 FQGNSA. The CDR3 loop is CASSRGTSDGYTF. DNA for the CDR3: TGTGCCAGCAGCCGCGGTACATCGGATGGCTACACCTTC.